The source of this T cell receptor beta chain is a study of post-analysis software for immune sequencing data. With respect to this clonotype: Its antigen is not known.

Incorporated into the TCR beta cDNA libraries were unique molecular identifiers, which served to reduce PCR and sequencing biases. One entry per CDR3 protein results from TCRdb running MiXCR on the PCR reads. The table lists about 820,000 distinct CDR3 sequences, 53% of them singletons, with 4% to 5.5% in the top ten. This CDR3 has 16 amino acids. Per the germline V gene, CDR1 is SEHNR and CDR2 is FQNEAQ (reference sequence). Study findings and constraints: The study found significantly lower normalized Chao1 diversity in multiple sclerosis patients than in controls. Patients carried roughly five TRBV segments more frequently than controls did, and TRBV5-6, TRBV5-1 and TRBV20-1 were among them.

The chain combines TRBV7-9 with TRBJ2-5, with 10 bases matching TRBD2. The last part of the DNA fits TRBJ2-7 better; the J call may be wrong. The sequenced sample was blood. This TCR was sampled from a girl between 10 and 17 years old with multiple sclerosis. CDR3 in amino acids: CASSLGASGGPSEQYF. The CDR3 DNA reads as TGTGCCAGCAGCTTAGGCGCTAGCGGGGGACCTAGCGAGCAGTACTTC.